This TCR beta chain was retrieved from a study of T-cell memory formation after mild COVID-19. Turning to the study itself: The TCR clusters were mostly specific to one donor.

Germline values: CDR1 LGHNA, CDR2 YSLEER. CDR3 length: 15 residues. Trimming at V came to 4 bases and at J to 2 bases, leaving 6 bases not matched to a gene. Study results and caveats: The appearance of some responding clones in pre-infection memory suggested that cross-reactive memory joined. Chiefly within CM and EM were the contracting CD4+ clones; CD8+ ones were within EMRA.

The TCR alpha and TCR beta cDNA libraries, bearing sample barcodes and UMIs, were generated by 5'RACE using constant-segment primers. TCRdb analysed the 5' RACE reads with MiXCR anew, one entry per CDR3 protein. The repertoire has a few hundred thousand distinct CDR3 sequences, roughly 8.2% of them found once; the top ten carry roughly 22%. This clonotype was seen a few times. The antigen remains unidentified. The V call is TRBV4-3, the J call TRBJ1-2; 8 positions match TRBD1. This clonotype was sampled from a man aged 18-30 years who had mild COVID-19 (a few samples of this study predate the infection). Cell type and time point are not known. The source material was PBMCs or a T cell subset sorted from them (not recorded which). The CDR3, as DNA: TGCGCCAGCAGCCTCGTCGGGACAGGAAACTATGGCTACACCTTC. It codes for CASSLVGTGNYGYTF.